These T cell receptor beta chains were read from a single sample in a study of blood T cell repertoires in COVID-19. Profiled with immunoSEQ multiplex PCR; TCRdb holds only in-frame clones, not every one. The sample shows some 300,000 clones, 89% of them seen only once. Sequenced: PBMCs or T cells enriched from blood (not recorded which). These receptors all come from a woman aged 40 to 50 who had recovered from COVID-19. The CDR3 runs from the conserved cysteine through the conserved F or W. A D gene is named only where the DNA matches it firmly. Clone size is shown for a subset of rows, as once, few, many or a class of expanded clone.

clone_size d_call j_call v_call cdr3_nt cdr3_aa
. . TRBJ2-2 TRBV19 TGTGCCAGTAGTGCACAGCGGTGGGCAGGCACCGGGGAGCTGTTTTTT CASSAQRWAGTGELFF
. TRBD1 TRBJ2-2 TRBV29-1 TGCAGCGTTGAAGATCCCGGGACAGGGGGTTTCGGGGAGCTGTTTTTT CSVEDPGTGGFGELFF
once TRBD1 TRBJ1-1 TRBV7-2 TGTGCCAGCAGCATCCGGACAGGGGGGCTTAACACTGAAGCTTTCTTT CASSIRTGGLNTEAFF
once . TRBJ1-2 TRBV12-3/TRBV12-4 TGTGCCAGCAGTTTAGAGGTCGAGGTTCACACCTTC CASSLEVEVHTF
. TRBD2 TRBJ2-7 TRBV4-3 TGCGCCAGCAGCCAAGATTGGGTGACTAGCGGGCTATACCCCTACGAGCAGTACTTC CASSQDWVTSGLYPYEQYF
. . TRBJ1-4 TRBV18 TGTGCCAGCTCACCGGGACATCGTGAAGAAAAACTGTTTTTT CASSPGHREEKLFF
. . TRBJ1-2 TRBV6-5 TGTGCCAGCAGTTACGCAAGTAAGGGAGACGGTGGCTACACCTTC CASSYASKGDGGYTF
. TRBD1 TRBJ1-2 TRBV9 TGTGCCAGCAGCGCGGGACAGGGTTCGGAGGGCTACACCTTC CASSAGQGSEGYTF
. TRBD1 TRBJ1-3 TRBV18 TGTGCCAGCTCACCCCTACCGACAGGGAACTCTGGAAACACCATATATTTT CASSPLPTGNSGNTIYF
. TRBD2 TRBJ2-7 TRBV9 TGTGCCAGCAGCGTCGGACTAGCGGGTACCTACGAGCAGTACTTC CASSVGLAGTYEQYF
. . TRBJ1-2 TRBV27 TGTGCCAGCAGTTCCTCGGGACATAACTATGGCTACACCTTC CASSSSGHNYGYTF
. TRBD1 TRBJ1-5 TRBV6-5 TGTGCCAGCAGTTACTCCTGGACAGGGGTTCAGCCCCAGCATTTT CASSYSWTGVQPQHF
. . TRBJ1-1 TRBV11-1 TGTGCCAGCAGCTTAGACACCGACACTGAAGCTTTCTTT CASSLDTDTEAFF
. TRBD2 TRBJ2-3 TRBV5-4 TGTGCCAGCAGCTTCATACCGACTAGCGGGAGCACAGATACGCAGTATTTT CASSFIPTSGSTDTQYF
. TRBD2 TRBJ2-2 TRBV7-2 TGTGCCAGCAGCTTAGTAGGGACTAGCGGGTTTCACGGGGAGCTGTTTTTT CASSLVGTSGFHGELFF
. . TRBJ1-1 TRBV29-1 TGCAGCGTTCTGTCACAGGGATTGACTGAAGCTTTCTTT CSVLSQGLTEAFF
. TRBD2 TRBJ2-1 TRBV13 TGTGCCAGCAGCCCCTTTGGGAGCGGGACCTACAATGAGCAGTTCTTC CASSPFGSGTYNEQFF
. TRBD2 TRBJ2-1 TRBV7-3 TGTGCCAGCAGCCCATCCGGACTAGCGGGGAACAATGAGCAGTTCTTC CASSPSGLAGNNEQFF
. . TRBJ1-1 TRBV27 TGTGCCAGCAGTTTAGGGGCGAACACTGAAGCTTTCTTT CASSLGANTEAFF
. TRBD1 TRBJ2-3 TRBV18 TGTGCCAGCTCAGAAGGGGGCGCAGGGACAGATACGCAGTATTTT CASSEGGAGTDTQYF
. . TRBJ2-7 TRBV6-5 TGTGCCAGCAGTTACTCGCGACTAGGAGGCTACGAGCAGTACTTC CASSYSRLGGYEQYF
. TRBD1 TRBJ1-4 TRBV5-6 TGTGCCAGCAGCTCACGACAGGGCGGGGAAAAACTGTTTTTT CASSSRQGGEKLFF
. . TRBJ2-1 TRBV30 TGTGCCTGGGGCGGAGGAAGTGAGCAGTTCTTC CAWGGGSEQFF
once . TRBJ2-1 TRBV5-1 TGCGCCAGCAGCTTAGCGGCGGCCGACTTACATGAGCAGTTCTTC CASSLAAADLHEQFF
. TRBD1 TRBJ2-7 TRBV7-2 TGTGCCAGCAGCATGGACAGGGCGGGGATCTACGAGCAGTACTTC CASSMDRAGIYEQYF
. TRBD1 TRBJ1-2 TRBV19 TGTGCCAGTAGTGCCGACAGGGGGCACTATGGCTACACCTTC CASSADRGHYGYTF
. TRBD2 TRBJ2-1 TRBV27 TGTGCCAGCAGTTCGGGGACTAGCGGGAAAAATGAGCAGTTCTTC CASSSGTSGKNEQFF
. . TRBJ1-1 TRBV28 TGTGCCAGCACCAAAGTTGGAGCTGAAGCTTTCTTT CASTKVGAEAFF
. TRBD2 TRBJ2-5 TRBV5-1 TGCGCCAGCAGCTTGGATAGCGGGGGGGAACAGACCCAGTACTTC CASSLDSGGEQTQYF
. TRBD2 TRBJ2-5 TRBV11-2 TGTGCCAGCAGCCACCCCTATAGCGGGGGGCCCGAGGAGACCCAGTACTTC CASSHPYSGGPEETQYF
. . TRBJ2-4 TRBV21-1 TGTGCCAGCAGCAAATTGAGTCGGACTAGCGGGGGGGCCTGGTTTAGCATTCAGTACTTC CASSKLSRTSGGAWFSIQYF
. TRBD2 TRBJ2-7 TRBV4-1 TGCGCCAGCAGTCCAAGAGGACTAGCGGGGGAGGGCTACGAGCAGTACTTC CASSPRGLAGEGYEQYF
. . TRBJ2-1 TRBV30 TGTGCCTGGAGTTTCCCCCCACAGGGTGGGGTAAACAATGAGCAGTTCTTC CAWSFPPQGGVNNEQFF
. . TRBJ1-1 TRBV11-3 TGTGCCAGCAGCTTAGGGAGGAACACTGAAGCTTTCTTT CASSLGRNTEAFF
. TRBD2 TRBJ2-1 TRBV5-4 TGTGCCAGCAGCCACGGGGGGGCAAGGGATGAGCAGTTCTTC CASSHGGARDEQFF
. TRBD2 TRBJ2-3 TRBV27 TGTGCCAGCAGTTCGCCGGGACTAGCAATTGATACGCAGTATTTT CASSSPGLAIDTQYF
. . TRBJ2-1 TRBV7-6 TGTGCCAGCAGCCCAAGTTATTTCTCGAGGGGGTCCTACAATGAGCAGTTCTTC CASSPSYFSRGSYNEQFF
. TRBD2 TRBJ2-1 TRBV18 TGTGCCAGCTCACCCCTAGCGGGAGGGTACAATGAGCAGTTCTTC CASSPLAGGYNEQFF
. . TRBJ1-5 TRBV13 TGTGCCAGCAAGGTGGGCCCGCGCAATCAGCCCCAGCATTTT CASKVGPRNQPQHF
. TRBD1 TRBJ1-5 TRBV28 TGTGCCAGCAGTTTATACGGACAGGGGAGCAATCAGCCCCAGCATTTT CASSLYGQGSNQPQHF